This record concerns one T cell receptor (beta chain) sequence. Its specificity is unknown. This may be a read error: a much more frequent sequence differs by one nucleotide. RNA extraction gave at least 5 micrograms of total RNA per sample. Using a J-beta primer mix together with a sample-barcoded 5' primer, a second PCR was run for about 7 to 12 cycles. TCRdb reanalysed the 5' RACE reads using MiXCR and keeps one entry per CDR3 protein. Found here are about 810,000 distinct CDR3 sequences, about 37% of them singletons; the top ten hold around 13%. The CDR3 spans 14 residues. The germline gives CDR1 MNHEY, CDR2 SVGEGT. This sample is drawn from a study of blood T cells in healthy people across ages. Findings and limits, study-wide: Unsorted PBMC input precluded a conclusive naive versus antigen-experienced comparison. Long-lived and aged donors differed, with more naive CD4+ cells and higher diversity in the long-lived.

This receptor was obtained from a man younger than 35 in good health. The rearrangement joins TRBV6-2 or TRBV6-3 to TRBJ2-7; D unclear. The sequenced sample consisted of blood. The CDR3 here is CASSDSKPVGEQYF. The CDR3 coding sequence is TGTGCCAGCAGTGACTCGAAACCGGTGGGCGAGCAGTACTTC.